These T cell receptor beta chains were read from a single sample in a study of beta chain features in type 1 diabetes. This table comes from immunoSEQ multiplex PCR, and its TCRdb copy is limited to in-frame clones, with some not included. The sample holds more than 300,000 clones, around 9.6% seen once. Sequenced: central memory CD4+ T cells from blood. Receptors originate from a man younger than 40 with type 1 diabetes. Both conserved end residues are part of each CDR3. A D gene is named only where the DNA matches it firmly. Expanded clones are given a class, and other clones once, few, many or no size at all.

d_gene	v_gene	abundance	j_gene	CDR3nt	CDR3aa
-	TRBV5-1	-	TRBJ2-7	TGCGCCAGCAGCTTGATGCCCGGCGAGCAGTACTTC	CASSLMPGEQYF
-	TRBV2	-	TRBJ2-5	TGTGCCACATCTCGGGGGTGGGGAGAGACCCAGTACTTC	CATSRGWGETQYF
TRBD1	TRBV7-2	-	TRBJ2-2	TGTGCCAGCAGCCCACAGGGGATATCCGGGGAGCTGTTTTTT	CASSPQGISGELFF
TRBD2	TRBV27	-	TRBJ2-3	TGTGCCAGCAGTTTATACCCTGCTAGCGGAACTCGCACAGATACGCAGTATTTT	CASSLYPASGTRTDTQYF
TRBD1	TRBV6-1	few	TRBJ1-2	TGTGCCAGCGGAGCCTACAGGGGTAACTATGGCTACACCTTC	CASGAYRGNYGYTF
-	TRBV6-5	-	TRBJ2-1	TGTGCCAGCAGCCGGAACTACAGGGAGCAGTTCTTC	CASSRNYREQFF
-	TRBV5-4	few	TRBJ2-7	TGTGCCAGCAGCGGTGCGGGGCCCTCCTACGAGCAGTACTTC	CASSGAGPSYEQYF
-	TRBV2	-	TRBJ2-3	TGTGCCAGCAGCCTTATGGGAAGCACAGATACGCAGTATTTT	CASSLMGSTDTQYF
-	TRBV7-9	-	TRBJ2-1	TGTGCCAGCAGCTTATTAATACTCCGAAACAATGAGCAGTTCTTC	CASSLLILRNNEQFF
TRBD1	TRBV2	few	TRBJ2-1	TGTGCCAGCAGTTCACGACAGGGTAATGAGCAGTTCTTC	CASSSRQGNEQFF
-	TRBV6-1	-	TRBJ2-1	TGTGCCAGCAGTGAATACCAGGAGCAGTTCTTC	CASSEYQEQFF
TRBD2	TRBV11-2	many	TRBJ2-3	TGTGCCAGCAGCTTTCTCCAGGGACTATCCTATACGCAGTATTTT	CASSFLQGLSYTQYF
TRBD1	TRBV11-2	few	TRBJ2-1	TGTGCCAGCAGCTTAGGGACAGGTAATGAGCAGTTCTTC	CASSLGTGNEQFF
-	TRBV7-2	-	TRBJ2-3	TGTGCCAGCAGCTTCCTGAGGGGGGCTGGAGATACGCAGTATTTT	CASSFLRGAGDTQYF
TRBD1	TRBV19	-	TRBJ1-4	TGTGCCAGTAGTGTGGGGACAGCTAATGAAAAACTGTTTTTT	CASSVGTANEKLFF
TRBD1	TRBV5-1	many	TRBJ1-1	TGCGCCAGCAGCTTGGGGGACAGGGACGGAGCTTTCTTT	CASSLGDRDGAFF
-	TRBV5-1	-	TRBJ2-7	TGCGCCAGCAGCTTGGTTACAGGGAGCTCCTACGAGCAGTACTTC	CASSLVTGSSYEQYF
-	TRBV10-1	few	TRBJ2-7	TGCGCCAGCAGTGGCGAGAGCGAGCAGTACTTC	CASSGESEQYF
TRBD1	TRBV28	-	TRBJ1-1	TGTGCCAGCAGCTCACAGGGGGCAGCTTTCTTT	CASSSQGAAFF
-	TRBV11-3	once	TRBJ2-2	TGTGCCAGCAGCTCGGACATCACCGGGGAGCTGTTTTTT	CASSSDITGELFF
TRBD2	TRBV6-5	few	TRBJ2-7	TGTGCCAGCCGATTCACTAGCGGAAAAGCCTACGAGCAGTACTTC	CASRFTSGKAYEQYF
TRBD1	TRBV7-2	few	TRBJ2-7	TGTGCCAGCAGCTCAAGGACAGGGTCCTACGAGCAGTACTTC	CASSSRTGSYEQYF
-	TRBV19	-	TRBJ1-4	TGTGCCAGTCGTTGGGACCTGAATGAAAAACTGTTTTTT	CASRWDLNEKLFF
-	TRBV6-6	few	TRBJ1-2	TGTGCCAGCAGTTACGACAGCTACTATGGCTACACCTTC	CASSYDSYYGYTF
TRBD2	TRBV7-8	-	TRBJ2-1	TGTGCCAGCAGCTTAGGGTGGGGCGGGAGTACTGAGCAGTTCTTC	CASSLGWGGSTEQFF
TRBD1	TRBV11-2	few	TRBJ2-7	TGTGCCAGCAGCTCCCGGACAGGGGGCGTCTCCTACGAGCAGTACTTC	CASSSRTGGVSYEQYF
-	TRBV10-3	few	TRBJ2-5	TGTGCCATCAGTGAGTCGGAAGAAGAGACCCAGTACTTC	CAISESEEETQYF
TRBD1	TRBV18	many	TRBJ1-4	TGTGCCAGCTCGAAGACAGGGGGCAATGAAAAACTGTTTTTT	CASSKTGGNEKLFF
-	TRBV5-1	-	TRBJ2-2	TGCGCCAGCAGCCGAGACCCCCGGAGGGGTGACACCGGGGAGCTGTTTTTT	CASSRDPRRGDTGELFF
-	TRBV6-1	few	TRBJ1-1	TGTGCCAGCAGTGAAGGCTCCAACACTGAAGCTTTCTTT	CASSEGSNTEAFF
TRBD1	TRBV29-1	many	TRBJ2-7	TGCAGCGTTGGGACAGGTATTGGGCAGTACTTC	CSVGTGIGQYF
TRBD2	TRBV5-1	few	TRBJ2-7	TGCGCCAGCTCCTTATACGGACTAGCGGACTACGAGCAGTACTTC	CASSLYGLADYEQYF
TRBD1	TRBV4-3	few	TRBJ2-1	TGCGCCAGCAGCCAAGATCGGGACAGTACCTACAATGAGCAGTTCTTC	CASSQDRDSTYNEQFF